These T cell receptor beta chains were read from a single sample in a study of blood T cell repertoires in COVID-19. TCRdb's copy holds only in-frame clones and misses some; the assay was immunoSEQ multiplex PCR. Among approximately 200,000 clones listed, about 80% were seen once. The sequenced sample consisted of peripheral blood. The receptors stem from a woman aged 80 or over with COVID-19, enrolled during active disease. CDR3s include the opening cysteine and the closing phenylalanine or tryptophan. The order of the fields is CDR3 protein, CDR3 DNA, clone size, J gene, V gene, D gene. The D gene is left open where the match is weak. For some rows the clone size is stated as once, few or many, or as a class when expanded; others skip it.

CDR3 protein: CASSLSRGVGETQYF
CDR3 DNA: TGTGCCAGCAGCTTAAGTAGAGGAGTTGGAGAGACCCAGTACTTC
clone size: -
J gene: TRBJ2-5
V gene: TRBV7-6
D gene: -

CDR3 protein: CASSQLPPGQVFTGELFF
CDR3 DNA: TGTGCCAGCAGCCAACTACCCCCGGGACAGGTGTTTACCGGGGAGCTGTTTTTT
clone size: -
J gene: TRBJ2-2
V gene: TRBV7-6
D gene: TRBD1

CDR3 protein: CATSVVQGKIEAFF
CDR3 DNA: TGTGCCACCAGCGTTGTACAGGGTAAAATTGAAGCTTTCTTT
clone size: -
J gene: TRBJ1-1
V gene: TRBV15
D gene: -

CDR3 protein: CASSHGPGLAGSFEEQFF
CDR3 DNA: TGTGCCAGCAGTCACGGGCCGGGACTAGCGGGGAGTTTTGAAGAGCAGTTCTTC
clone size: -
J gene: TRBJ2-1
V gene: TRBV6-6
D gene: TRBD2

CDR3 protein: CASSVGAGGRETQYF
CDR3 DNA: TGTGCCAGCAGCGTAGGCGCGGGGGGGCGGGAGACCCAGTACTTC
clone size: -
J gene: TRBJ2-5
V gene: TRBV9
D gene: TRBD2

CDR3 protein: CASRLSSLYSYNEQFF
CDR3 DNA: TGTGCAAGTCGCTTAAGTAGCCTGTACTCCTACAATGAGCAGTTCTTC
clone size: -
J gene: TRBJ2-1
V gene: TRBV12-2
D gene: -

CDR3 protein: CASTPSGDYEQYF
CDR3 DNA: TGTGCCAGCACCCCTAGCGGGGACTACGAGCAGTACTTC
clone size: once
J gene: TRBJ2-7
V gene: TRBV2
D gene: TRBD2

CDR3 protein: CASSPRATSGANVLTF
CDR3 DNA: TGTGCCAGCTCACCCCGAGCCACCTCTGGGGCCAACGTCCTGACTTTC
clone size: -
J gene: TRBJ2-6
V gene: TRBV18
D gene: -

CDR3 protein: CASSERDQETQYF
CDR3 DNA: TGTGCCAGCAGCGAGCGGGATCAAGAGACCCAGTACTTC
clone size: -
J gene: TRBJ2-5
V gene: TRBV11-3
D gene: TRBD2

CDR3 protein: CASSLSVGGETQYF
CDR3 DNA: TGTGCCAGCAGCTTGTCGGTCGGGGGGGAGACCCAGTACTTC
clone size: -
J gene: TRBJ2-5
V gene: TRBV11-2
D gene: TRBD2

CDR3 protein: CASARETQYF
CDR3 DNA: TGTGCCAGTGCGCGGGAGACCCAGTACTTC
clone size: -
J gene: TRBJ2-5
V gene: TRBV2
D gene: -